These 6 T cell receptor beta chains share one sample of origin, sequenced in a study of CD8 T cells in ankylosing spondylitis. General study results and limits: Ankylosing spondylitis blood appeared to carry a characteristic TCR beta motif of roughly 8 highly homologous variants.

These receptors' antigens are unknown. TCRdb re-derived calls from the 5' RACE reads in MiXCR, one entry per CDR3 protein. The sample includes 350,000 to 550,000 distinct CDR3 sequences, about 24% of them seen just once. Sequenced material: blood, either unsorted or a sorted T cell fraction (not recorded which). Receptor source: a male donor with ankylosing spondylitis.

The chain carries TRBV19 and TRBJ1-1; D is unresolved. There are 14 residues in the CDR3. Trimming pared 7 bases from V and 6 bases from J, leaving 18 bases between. Germline CDR1 and CDR2: LNHDA and SQIVND (reference sequence). The CDR3 region is CASTHVHPRSEAFF. The CDR3 region has the DNA TGTGCCAGTACTCACGTCCACCCCCGGTCTGAAGCTTTCTTT.

This chain connects TRBV20-1 to TRBJ1-1; D is uncertain. Per germline, CDR1 DFQATT and CDR2 SNEGSKA (reference sequence). The length of the CDR3 is 12 residues. V was cut by 3 bases and J by 1 base, with 6 bases left in between. CDR3 in DNA: TGCAGTGCTAGTCCGGGGAACACTGAAGCTTTCTTT. It encodes CSASPGNTEAFF.

The genes are TRBV25-1 and TRBJ1-2; D is undetermined. V was pared by 5 bases and J by 2 bases, with 18 bases between. Looked up from germline, CDR1 is MGHDK and CDR2 is SYGVNS. This CDR3 has 16 amino acids. The chain's CDR3 is CASSPHGKGENYGYTF. DNA of the CDR3: TGTGCCAGCAGTCCCCACGGAAAGGGAGAAAACTATGGCTACACCTTC.

The genes are TRBV11-2 and TRBJ2-7; D is unresolved. Trimming removed 0 bases at V and 5 bases at J, with 5 bases between. Germline values: CDR1 SGHAT, CDR2 FQNNGV. The CDR3 totals 12 residues. The CDR3: CASSLERDEQYV. CDR3 sequence (DNA): TGTGCCAGCAGCTTAGAAAGGGACGAGCAGTACGTC.

This clonotype was seen ten or more times. J is TRBJ1-1 and V is TRBV10-3, with TRBD1 matching over 9 bases. Unmatched junction bases numbered 12, after V lost 10 bases and J lost 6 bases. There are 14 residues in the CDR3. CDR1 and CDR2 (germline): ENHRY, SYGVKD. CDR3 amino acids: CATRNGQGRSEAFF. In DNA, the CDR3 is TGTGCCACCAGGAATGGACAGGGGAGATCTGAAGCTTTCTTT.

This clonotype was picked up a small number of times. V is TRBV7-2 and J is TRBJ2-1; 7 nucleotides align to TRBD2. The CDR3 runs to 15 residues. V shed 5 bases and J 2 bases; nucleotides not matched to a gene: 6. The germline CDR1 and CDR2 sequences are SGHTA and FQGNSA. In nucleotides, the CDR3 is TGTGCCAGCAGCGCATCCGGGACTACCTACAATGAGCAGTTCTTC. The encoded protein is CASSASGTTYNEQFF.